The 16 T cell receptor beta chains below were found in one sample sequenced in a study of cytomegalovirus exposure and HLA in healthy donors. The PCR had 60 Vbeta and 13 Jbeta primers. The table came from immunoSEQ multiplex PCR; TCRdb's copy has only in-frame clones and leaves some out. Here the sample spans 180,000 or so clones, approximately 71% being singletons. The sequencing sample was made of PBMCs. All receptors come from a woman aged 40-49 years in good health and CMV-seropositive.

The chain is built from TRBV27 and TRBJ1-1; D gene unclear. The CDR3 runs to 12 residues. Trimming pared 4 bases from V and 10 bases from J, leaving 13 bases between. From germline, CDR1 is MNHEY and CDR2 SMNVEV (reference sequence). CDR3 nucleotide sequence: TGTGCCAGCAGTTCCCCAGGCCAGATAGCTTTCTTT. This gives the protein CASSSPGQIAFF.

This chain links TRBV28 with TRBJ2-5; TRBD2 is a possible D gene (6 bases). The CDR3 is 15 residues long. Looked up from germline, CDR1 is MDHEN and CDR2 is SYDVKM. The ends were cut back, 4 bases at V and 2 bases at J, with 14 bases in the middle. The CDR3 here is CASSSPPGLQETQYF. CDR3 coding DNA: TGTGCCAGCAGTTCGCCTCCGGGACTTCAAGAGACCCAGTACTTC.

V gene TRBV30 combines with J gene TRBJ1-5, with TRBD1 matching 7 bases. V dropped 3 bases and J dropped 5; count of bases not matched to a gene: 4. The germline V gene has CDR1 GTSNPN and CDR2 SVGIG (reference sequence). The CDR3 sequence is 13 residues long. The CDR3 DNA is TGTGCCTGGAGCCGGGACAGACATCAGCCCCAGCATTTT. Its protein is CAWSRDRHQPQHF.

The chain uses TRBV6-1 and TRBJ2-1, with 7 bases aligning to TRBD1. The CDR3 is made up of 15 amino acids. The germline V gene has CDR1 MNHNS and CDR2 SASEGT. V shed 2 bases and J 2 bases; nucleotides not matched to a gene: 3. The CDR3 DNA reads TGTGCCAGCAGTGAACGGGACAGAACCTACAATGAGCAGTTCTTC. Protein product: CASSERDRTYNEQFF.

The chain links TRBV20-1 to TRBJ2-7; D is ambiguous. Trimming cost V 6 bases and J 4 bases, with 10 bases left between them. This CDR3 is built from 11 residues. Germline V lookup: CDR1 DFQATT, CDR2 SNEGSKA (reference sequence). CDR3 DNA: TGCAGTGCGCCTACCTCTTACGAGCAGTACTTC. Its protein is CSAPTSYEQYF.

V gene TRBV21-1 combines with J gene TRBJ2-6; the table gives TRBD1 as D, unverified against the DNA. TRBV21-1 is annotated as a pseudogene. CDR3 length equals 20 residues. CDR3 residues: CASTLATGQNPLSGANVLTF. In DNA, the CDR3 is TGTGCCAGCACCCTAGCAACTGGACAGAACCCCCTATCTGGGGCCAACGTCCTGACTTTC.

The chain couples TRBV5-1 to TRBJ2-3, with 7 nucleotides matching TRBD1. The trim removed 4 bases at V and 2 bases at J, leaving 7 bases unmatched. Germline CDR1 reads SGHRS; CDR2 reads YFSETQ. The CDR3 length is 15 residues. Here the CDR3 DNA reads TGCGCCAGCAGCCCCACGGGACAGTTCACAGATACGCAGTATTTT. Translated: CASSPTGQFTDTQYF.

The rearrangement links TRBV9 to TRBJ1-5; a weak D match, TRBD1 (5 bases). CDR1 is SGDLS, CDR2 YYNGEE, per germline. The CDR3 totals 15 residues. V was pared by 4 bases and J by 7 bases, with 18 bases between. The CDR3 protein is CASSIGTGLGQPQHF. The DNA of the CDR3 is TGTGCCAGCAGCATCGGGACGGGACTGGGGCAGCCCCAGCATTTT.

This chain uses TRBV21-1 with TRBJ2-3; TRBD2, the D gene given by the table, was not confirmed from the DNA. TRBV21-1 is described as a pseudogene. This CDR3 contains 21 residues. The CDR3 coding sequence is TGTGCCAGCAGCAAGGGCCAACTAGCGGGAGCGGTGTGGGCTTCAGTAGATACGCAGTATTTT. It specifies CASSKGQLAGAVWASVDTQYF.

This clone was found a few times. This chain joins TRBV6-5 and TRBJ2-1; TRBD1 aligns across 9 bases. Looked up from germline, CDR1 is MNHEY and CDR2 is SVGAGI. Trimming at V came to 0 bases and at J to 6 bases, leaving 3 bases not matched to a gene. CDR3 size: 15 residues. The CDR3 is CASSYSGTGSNEQFF. CDR3 nucleotide sequence: TGTGCCAGCAGTTACTCCGGGACAGGGAGCAATGAGCAGTTCTTC.

This chain uses TRBV11-3 with TRBJ2-2; D remains ambiguous. This CDR3 comprises 18 residues. Trimming removed 0 bases at V and 1 base at J, with 15 bases between. Germline V gives CDR1 SGHNT, CDR2 YENEEA. CDR3 protein: CASSLEVNRPLNTGELFF. In nucleotides, the CDR3 is TGTGCCAGCAGCTTAGAGGTGAACAGACCGCTGAACACCGGGGAGCTGTTTTTT.

This sequence joins TRBV7-9 and TRBJ2-7; 10 nucleotides line up with TRBD2. CDR1 and CDR2 (germline): SEHNR, FQNEAQ (reference sequence). V trimming: 4 bases; J trimming: 6 bases; junction bases outside the gene matches: 6. The CDR3 loop spans 14 amino acids. CDR3 DNA: TGTGCCAGCAGCTCAGCGGGAGGGCCACTCGAGCAGTACTTC. Its protein product is CASSSAGGPLEQYF.

The chain links TRBV30 to TRBJ2-1; TRBD2 aligns across 11 bases. This CDR3 is built from 13 residues. Germline CDR1 is GTSNPN and CDR2 is SVGIG (reference sequence). Unmatched junction bases numbered 4, after V lost 5 bases and J lost 7 bases. CDR3 in amino acids: CAWASGRLNEQFF. CDR3 sequence (DNA): TGTGCCTGGGCTAGCGGGAGGTTAAATGAGCAGTTCTTC.

This clone was picked up a small number of times. This chain links TRBV5-1 with TRBJ1-1; TRBD1 is a possible D gene (5 bases). This CDR3 comprises 15 residues. V lost 3 bases, J lost 0 bases, and 12 bases lay in between. Germline V lookup: CDR1 SGHRS, CDR2 YFSETQ. The CDR3 DNA is TGCGCCAGCAGCTCCGGGGGATCCATGAACACTGAAGCTTTCTTT. Translated: CASSSGGSMNTEAFF.

This clone showed up just a few times. This chain uses TRBV5-4 with TRBJ2-3; 7 nucleotides agree with TRBD1. This CDR3 contains 14 residues. The J segment lost 2 bases and the V segment lost 5 bases, leaving 5 bases of the junction unmatched. The germline V gene encodes CDR1 SGHNT and CDR2 YYREEE (reference sequence). The CDR3 DNA sequence: TGTGCCAGCAGTTTAGACAGGGTCACAGATACGCAGTATTTT. Protein: CASSLDRVTDTQYF.

This rearrangement joins TRBV6-4 to TRBJ2-7; TRBD2 matches 9 bases. The V gene's germline CDR1 is MRHNA and CDR2 SNTAGT. The length of the CDR3 is 16 residues. With V trimmed by 0 bases and J by 0 bases, 3 bases remained unmatched. In DNA, the CDR3 is TGTGCCAGCAGTGACTCGGGACTAGCCGACTCCTACGAGCAGTACTTC. Translation: CASSDSGLADSYEQYF.